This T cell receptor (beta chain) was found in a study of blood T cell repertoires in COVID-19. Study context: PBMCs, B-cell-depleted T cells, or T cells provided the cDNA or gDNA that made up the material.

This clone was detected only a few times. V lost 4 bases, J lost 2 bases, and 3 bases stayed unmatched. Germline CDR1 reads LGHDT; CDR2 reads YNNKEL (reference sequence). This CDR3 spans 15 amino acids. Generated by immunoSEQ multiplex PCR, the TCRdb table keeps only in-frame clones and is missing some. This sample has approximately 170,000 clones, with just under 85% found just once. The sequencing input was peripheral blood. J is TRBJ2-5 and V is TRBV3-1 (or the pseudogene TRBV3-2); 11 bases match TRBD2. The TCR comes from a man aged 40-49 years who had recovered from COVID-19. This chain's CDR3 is CASSRGTSGQETQYF. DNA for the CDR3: TGTGCCAGCAGCCGGGGGACTAGCGGACAAGAGACCCAGTACTTC.